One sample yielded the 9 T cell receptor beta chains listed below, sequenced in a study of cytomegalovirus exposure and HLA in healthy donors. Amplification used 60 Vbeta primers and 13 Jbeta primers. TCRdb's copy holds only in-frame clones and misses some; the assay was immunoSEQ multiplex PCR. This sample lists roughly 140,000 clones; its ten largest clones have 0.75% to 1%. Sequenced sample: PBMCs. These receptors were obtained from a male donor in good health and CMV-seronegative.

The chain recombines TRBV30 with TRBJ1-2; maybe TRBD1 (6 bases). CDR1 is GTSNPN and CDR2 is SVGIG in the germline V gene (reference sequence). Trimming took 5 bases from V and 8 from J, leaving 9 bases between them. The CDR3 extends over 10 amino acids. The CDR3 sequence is CAWYRDGYTF. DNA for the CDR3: TGTGCCTGGTACAGGGACGGCTACACCTTC.

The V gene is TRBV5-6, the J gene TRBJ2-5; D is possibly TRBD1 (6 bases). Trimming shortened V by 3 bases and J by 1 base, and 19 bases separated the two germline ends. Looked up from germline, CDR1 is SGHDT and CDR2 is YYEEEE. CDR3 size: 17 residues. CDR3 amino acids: CASSSGQTSGGQETQYF. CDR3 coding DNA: TGTGCCAGCAGCTCTGGACAGACATCGGGCGGCCAAGAGACCCAGTACTTC. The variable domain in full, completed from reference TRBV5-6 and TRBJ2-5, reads DAGVTQSPTHLIKTRGQQVTLRCSPKSGHDTVSWYQQALGQGPQFIFQYYEEEERQRGNFPDRFSGHQFPNYSSELNVNALLLGDSALYLCASSSGQTSGGQETQYFGPGTRLLVL.

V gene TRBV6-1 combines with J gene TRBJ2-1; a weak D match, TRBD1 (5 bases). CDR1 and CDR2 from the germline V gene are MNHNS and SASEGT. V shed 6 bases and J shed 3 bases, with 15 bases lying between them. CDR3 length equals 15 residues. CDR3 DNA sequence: TGTGCCAGCAGCCCCCAGGGAAGACGCTACAATGAGCAGTTCTTC. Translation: CASSPQGRRYNEQFF.

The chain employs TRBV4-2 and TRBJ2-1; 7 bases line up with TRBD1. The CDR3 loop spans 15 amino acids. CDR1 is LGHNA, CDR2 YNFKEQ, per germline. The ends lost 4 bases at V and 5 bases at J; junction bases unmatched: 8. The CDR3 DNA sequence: TGTGCCAGCAGCCCGTCGGGGACAGAAGACAATGAGCAGTTCTTC. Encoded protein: CASSPSGTEDNEQFF.

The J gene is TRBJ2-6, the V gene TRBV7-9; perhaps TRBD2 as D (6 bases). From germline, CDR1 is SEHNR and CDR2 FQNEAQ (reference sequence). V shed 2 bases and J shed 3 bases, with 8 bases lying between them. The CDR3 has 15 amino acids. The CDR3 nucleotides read TGTGCCAGCAGCTTAAGGCGGGGTGGGGCCAACGTCCTGACTTTC. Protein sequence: CASSLRRGGANVLTF.

The CDR3, as DNA: TGTGCCAGCAGGACCGACAGTGACCTCTCCTACGAGCAGTACTTC. Amino acids: CASRTDSDLSYEQYF. The chain links TRBV2 to TRBJ2-7; tentative D call: TRBD1 (5 bases). CDR1 and CDR2 (germline): SNHLY, FYNNEI. The CDR3 sequence is 15 residues long. Between the trimmed V and J ends, which lost 6 bases and 0 bases, there was a span of 15 bases.

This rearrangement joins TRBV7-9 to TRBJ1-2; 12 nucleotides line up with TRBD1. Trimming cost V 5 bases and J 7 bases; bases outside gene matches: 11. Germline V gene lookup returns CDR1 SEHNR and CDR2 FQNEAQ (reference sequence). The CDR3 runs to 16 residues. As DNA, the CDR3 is TGTGCCAGCAGCGACCGGGACAGGGGGCGCATTAGTGGCTACACCTTC. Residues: CASSDRDRGRISGYTF.

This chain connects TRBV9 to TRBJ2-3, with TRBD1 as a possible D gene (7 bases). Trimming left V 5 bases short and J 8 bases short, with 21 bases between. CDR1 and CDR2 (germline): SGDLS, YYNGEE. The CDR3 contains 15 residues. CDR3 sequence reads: CASSFQGGSTITQYF. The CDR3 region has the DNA TGTGCCAGCAGTTTTCAGGGGGGATCCACTATTACGCAGTATTTT.

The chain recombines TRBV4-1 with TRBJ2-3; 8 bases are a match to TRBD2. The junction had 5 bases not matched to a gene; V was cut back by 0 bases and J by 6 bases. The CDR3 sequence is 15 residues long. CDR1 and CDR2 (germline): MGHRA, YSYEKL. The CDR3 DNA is TGCGCCAGCAGCCAAGAGTTAGCGGGATCTGATACGCAGTATTTT. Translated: CASSQELAGSDTQYF.